The entry below gives a single TCR beta chain sequence along with its context. There are many counts of this clonotype. Its antigen is not yet known. Per-nucleotide qualities are absent, and no much larger clonotype sits a single base away. This sample is drawn from a study of response to subunit inactivated influenza vaccine (dated by TCRdb to 2016 to 2019). Concerning the study at large: Deep quantitative T cell receptor repertoire profiling was used in the study to track responses to a trivalent subunit inactivated influenza vaccine. What the work shows at the level of the full study, not this receptor alone: According to the authors, only a limited number of new T cells may be recruited by each seasonal influenza vaccination.

Libraries were built with RT-PCR. The sample was run on an Illumina HiSeq 2500. TCRdb handled the public reads itself, with Q25 trimming in fastp and clone calling in MiXCR, and kept productive beta chains. Rows matching on CDR3 protein sequence are summarized as one entry with the most common DNA and genes. The sample data list around 530,000 distinct CDR3 sequences, and about 11% of these were observed just once. Together, the top ten hold 9.5% to 13% of the sample. The germline V and J ends show losses of 0 bases and 4 bases respectively, and no gene match explains 1 base of the junction. Sequences KGHSH (CDR1) and LQKENI (CDR2) are obtained from the germline V gene. The CDR3 holds 16 amino acids from the cysteine to the phenylalanine. CDR3 DNA is the only sequence kept; it has 48 bases, read in frame from the first base.

The chain joins TRBV18 to TRBJ2-1; TRBD2 matches 12 bases in the middle. The origin of this receptor is a middle-aged man who received an inactivated influenza vaccine. Donor details come from another sample of the same person, matched by shared clones. Sequences were derived from PBMCs from blood, sampled on the day of vaccination. This receptor has the CDR3 CASSPPLAGGYNEQFF. The DNA reads TGTGCCAGCTCACCACCGCTAGCGGGAGGGTACAATGAGCAGTTCTTC.